This TCR beta chain emerged from a study of beta chain features in type 1 diabetes. Study results and caveats: Within each of all four CD4+ subsets, Type 1 diabetes patients had TCRB CDR3s that were moderately but significantly shorter. Type 1 diabetes patients had fewer VDJ junction insertions and more deletions.

With regard to this clone: Its matching antigen is unknown.

All of the isolated RNA was reverse transcribed, so expressed TCRB transcripts were sequenced. Profiled with immunoSEQ multiplex PCR; TCRdb holds only in-frame clones, not every one. The sample gives about 290,000 clones, under 8.5% of which show up once; about 0.93% is in the top ten. Per the germline V gene, CDR1 is SGHTA and CDR2 is FQGNSA. Trimming at V came to 5 bases and at J to 5 bases, leaving 13 bases not matched to a gene. The CDR3 runs to 16 residues. In total, each donor contributed a single heparinised blood draw that averaged roughly 110 mL. The source is a woman younger than 30 in good health. The rearrangement uses TRBV7-2 and TRBJ2-5; 8 bases match TRBD2. Sequenced input: central memory CD4+ T cells from blood. The CDR3 DNA sequence: TGTGCCAGCAGCCCCAACCGGGGGGGGCCAGGGGAGACCCAGTACTTC. Translated, it gives CASSPNRGGPGETQYF.